Each of the 25 T cell receptor beta chains below was sequenced from the same sample in a study of OX40 agonist ivuxolimab in advanced cancers. Assay: immunoSEQ multiplex PCR; the TCRdb copy retains only in-frame clones and omits some. This sample has about 78,000 clones, with more than 75% found just once. The specimen was CD4+ or CD8+ T cells sorted from blood, collected in a trial of the OX40 agonist ivuxolimab. These receptors were taken from an adult with an advanced solid tumor such as melanoma, head and neck, liver or kidney cancer.

This chain links TRBV5-6 with TRBJ2-5, with TRBD2 matching over 7 bases. J gave up 4 bases and V 4 bases, and 4 bases lay outside the gene matches. Germline values: CDR1 SGHDT, CDR2 YYEEEE. This CDR3 spans 13 amino acids. The chain's CDR3 is CASSPGLGETQYF. The CDR3 coding sequence is TGTGCCAGCAGCCCAGGACTAGGAGAGACCCAGTACTTC.

The chain couples TRBV5-4 to TRBJ2-5; perhaps D is TRBD1 or TRBD2 (7 bases each). CDR1 is SGHNT, CDR2 YYREEE, per germline (reference sequence). The CDR3 consists of 16 residues. V lost 0 bases and J lost 5, with 17 bases in between. The CDR3 loop is CASSLVGGDRTETQYF. The CDR3 nucleotides are TGTGCCAGCAGCTTGGTGGGGGGGGACAGAACGGAGACCCAGTACTTC.

The J gene is TRBJ1-2, the V gene TRBV25-1, with D perhaps matching TRBD1 (5 bases). The CDR3 consists of 14 residues. V lost 5 bases to trimming and J lost 11 bases, with 21 bases between them. Germline V gene lookup returns CDR1 MGHDK and CDR2 SYGVNS. As DNA, the CDR3 is TGTGCCAGCAGTCCGACGTGGGGGGACCTTGGGTACACCTTC. Translated, it gives CASSPTWGDLGYTF.

V is TRBV7-8 and J is TRBJ2-2; tentative D call: TRBD2 (5 bases). Germline CDR1 reads SGHVS; CDR2 reads FQNEAQ. Trimming took off 3 bases at V and 0 bases at J, with 14 bases between the two ends. The CDR3 has 17 residues. The chain's CDR3 is CASSFRIATTNTGELFF. CDR3 nucleotides: TGTGCCAGCAGCTTTAGAATAGCGACAACGAACACCGGGGAGCTGTTTTTT.

This chain connects TRBV5-1 to TRBJ1-3; 7 nucleotides match TRBD1. From germline, CDR1 is SGHRS and CDR2 YFSETQ. Trimming cost V 1 base and J 0 bases; bases outside gene matches: 13. The CDR3 is made up of 19 amino acids. The CDR3 sequence: CASSLRPQGLDNSGNTIYF. The DNA of the CDR3 is TGCGCCAGCAGCTTGCGCCCACAGGGGCTCGATAACTCTGGAAACACCATATATTTT.

The rearrangement links TRBV15 to TRBJ1-2, with 9 bases identical to TRBD1. The germline V gene has CDR1 LNHNV and CDR2 YYDKDF (reference sequence). Unmatched junction bases numbered 9, after V lost 5 bases and J lost 2 bases. This CDR3 region has 16 residues. In nucleotides, the CDR3 is TGTGCCACCAGCCTTGGACAGGGGATATCAAACTATGGCTACACCTTC. This encodes CATSLGQGISNYGYTF.

The chain recombines TRBV10-3 with TRBJ2-3; tentatively, D is TRBD2 (5 bases). The V end was cut by 4 bases, the J end by 1 base, with 12 bases between. The CDR3 length is 15 residues. In germline, CDR1 is ENHRY, CDR2 SYGVKD. The CDR3 coding sequence is TGTGCCATCAGTGGGGTGGGAGTAGGCACAGATACGCAGTATTTT. Translated: CAISGVGVGTDTQYF.

This clone turned up a few times. The rearrangement joins TRBV6-5 to TRBJ1-1; no firm D call. In germline, CDR1 is MNHEY, CDR2 SVGAGI. The CDR3 runs 13 residues. Trimming cost V 0 bases and J 4 bases, with 6 bases left between them. The chain's CDR3 is CASSYSSVTEAFF. The CDR3, as DNA: TGTGCCAGCAGTTACTCTTCTGTCACTGAAGCTTTCTTT.

This sequence joins TRBV28 and TRBJ2-7; 10 bases agree with TRBD2. The ends lost 11 bases at V and 3 bases at J; junction bases unmatched: 10. This CDR3 has 14 amino acids. CDR1 is MDHEN, CDR2 SYDVKM, per germline. CDR3 in amino acids: CACPGLANSYEQYF. The CDR3 DNA reads TGTGCCTGCCCGGGACTAGCGAATAGCTACGAGCAGTACTTC. The whole variable domain, remainder taken from reference TRBV28 and TRBJ2-7, is DVKVTQSSRYLVKRTGEKVFLECVQDMDHENMFWYRQDPGLGLRLIYFSYDVKMKEKGDIPEGYSVSREKKERFSLILESASTNQTSMYLCACPGLANSYEQYFGPGTRLTVT.

V and J are TRBV10-3 and TRBJ2-3, with 11 nucleotides matching TRBD2. The CDR3 sequence is 15 residues long. Trimming cost V 6 bases and J 2 bases; bases outside gene matches: 4. The germline V gene has CDR1 ENHRY and CDR2 SYGVKD. CDR3 sequence: CAIRIAGGSTDTQYF. The CDR3 nucleotides are TGTGCCATCAGAATAGCGGGAGGGTCCACAGATACGCAGTATTTT.

The J gene is TRBJ1-3, the V gene TRBV10-3; D is uncertain. The V end lost 6 bases, the J end lost 2 bases, and 2 bases lay between the germline ends. This CDR3 is 11 amino acids long. Germline loops: CDR1 ENHRY, CDR2 SYGVKD. CDR3 sequence: CAISPGNTIYF. CDR3 DNA: TGTGCCATCAGCCCTGGAAACACCATATATTTT.

The chain has TRBV4-1 and TRBJ2-3; unclear D gene. V gave up 0 bases and J gave up 5 bases, with 9 bases separating them. In germline, CDR1 is MGHRA, CDR2 YSYEKL. The CDR3 totals 14 residues. CDR3 sequence reads: CASSQDEGIDTQYF. The DNA of the CDR3 is TGCGCCAGCAGCCAAGATGAAGGGATAGATACGCAGTATTTT.

This clone was seen only once. This chain links TRBV10-2 with TRBJ2-1; 9 bases are shared with TRBD1. The CDR3 is made up of 15 amino acids. The V gene's germline CDR1 is WSHSY and CDR2 SAAADI. J lost 6 bases, V lost 3 bases, and 6 bases had no gene match. CDR3 bases: TGCGCCAGCAGTGACGGACAGGGGTATGTCAATGAGCAGTTCTTC. Translation gives CASSDGQGYVNEQFF.

The chain has TRBV7-2 and TRBJ2-3; D gene uncertain. The V end was cut by 4 bases, the J end by 2 bases, with 4 bases between. CDR1 SGHTA and CDR2 FQGNSA come from the germline V gene. The CDR3 is 12 amino acids. The CDR3 loop is CASSSFTDTQYF. The CDR3 bases are TGTGCCAGCAGCTCCTTCACAGATACGCAGTATTTT.

This chain uses TRBV15 with TRBJ2-3; no clear D. V lost 1 base, J lost 1 base, and 9 bases lay in between. The germline gives CDR1 LNHNV, CDR2 YYDKDF (reference sequence). The CDR3 extends over 15 amino acids. CDR3: CATSRVNIRTDTQYF. The CDR3 bases are TGTGCCACCAGCAGAGTGAACATCCGCACAGATACGCAGTATTTT.

The chain combines TRBV7-2 with TRBJ2-3; D remains ambiguous. The CDR3 has 14 residues. The V end lost 3 bases, the J end lost 2 bases, and 9 bases lay between the germline ends. Germline loops: CDR1 SGHTA, CDR2 FQGNSA. CDR3: CASSLFKATDTQYF. The CDR3 nucleotides are TGTGCCAGCAGCTTGTTTAAAGCCACAGATACGCAGTATTTT.

This rearrangement joins TRBV28 to TRBJ1-2, with 11 bases identical to TRBD1. The CDR3 length is 17 residues. V shed 8 bases and J 2 bases; nucleotides not matched to a gene: 13. Germline CDR1 and CDR2: MDHEN and SYDVKM. CDR3 DNA sequence: TGTGCCAGCCAAACGCTTCGGACAGGGGGCGCGAACTATGGCTACACCTTC. It is translated as CASQTLRTGGANYGYTF.

This chain joins TRBV27 and TRBJ1-2; a possible D gene is TRBD1 (5 bases). This CDR3 is built from 13 residues. With 6 bases removed from V and 7 bases from J, the gap between germline ends came to 15 bases. The V gene's germline CDR1 is MNHEY and CDR2 SMNVEV (reference sequence). CDR3 bases: TGTGCCAGCAGATTCGGGGGGTTTGGTGGCTACACCTTC. Translation: CASRFGGFGGYTF.

The chain carries TRBV5-1 and TRBJ1-2; tentatively, D is TRBD1 (5 bases). CDR3 length: 15 amino acids. In germline, CDR1 is SGHRS, CDR2 YFSETQ. V was cut by 4 bases and J by 1 base, with 14 bases left in between. For the CDR3, the DNA is TGCGCCAGCAGCCGGGGGGGGGAAGGTAACTATGGCTACACCTTC. It encodes CASSRGGEGNYGYTF.

Written as DNA, the CDR3 is TGCACCAGCAGCCATAAGGGGGGGACTAGCGGGAGTTTCTACGAGCAGTACTTC. Translating it yields CTSSHKGGTSGSFYEQYF. The rearrangement links TRBV1 to TRBJ2-7; whether TRBD2, the table's D call, matches the DNA was not checked. TRBV1 is a pseudogene segment. This CDR3 region has 18 residues.

J is TRBJ1-2 and V is TRBV20-1; 12 bases align to TRBD1. The CDR3 extends over 11 amino acids. Germline V gene data show CDR1 as DFQATT and CDR2 as SNEGSKA (reference sequence). Written as DNA, the CDR3 is TGCAGGGGGACAGGGGGCTCTGGCTACACCTTC. Protein sequence: CRGTGGSGYTF.

The chain is built from TRBV7-2 and TRBJ1-5; D gene unclear. Germline-derived CDR1 and CDR2 are SGHTA and FQGNSA. Trimming shortened V by 4 bases and J by 3 bases, and 10 bases separated the two germline ends. This CDR3 spans 14 amino acids. The CDR3 protein is CASSSKGSNQPQHF. The CDR3 nucleotides are TGTGCCAGCAGCTCTAAGGGATCCAATCAGCCCCAGCATTTT. Combining the CDR3 with reference TRBV7-2 and TRBJ1-5 gives the whole variable domain GAGVSQSPSNKVTEKGKDVELRCDPISGHTALYWYRQSLGQGLEFLIYFQGNSAPDKSGLPSDRFSAERTGGSVSTLTIQRTQQEDSAVYLCASSSKGSNQPQHFGDGTRLSIL.

J is TRBJ1-2 and V is TRBV5-5; 7 bases align to TRBD1. Losses at the gene ends were 6 bases for V and 8 bases for J; bases not matched to a gene: 13. The CDR3 spans 14 residues. Per the germline V gene, CDR1 is SGHKS and CDR2 is YYEKEE (reference sequence). CDR3 nucleotides: TGTGCCAGCACCCTTCGGCGGCAAGGGGGCGGCTACACCTTC. Encoded protein: CASTLRRQGGGYTF.

J is TRBJ2-3 and V is TRBV29-1; 12 nucleotides line up with TRBD1. The CDR3 length is 14 residues. Germline V lookup: CDR1 SQVTM, CDR2 ANQGSEA. Losses at the gene ends were 5 bases for V and 5 bases for J; bases not matched to a gene: 5. CDR3 sequence: CSVRDRGLGDTQYF. The CDR3 bases are TGCAGCGTTAGGGACAGGGGGCTTGGAGATACGCAGTATTTT.

The chain combines TRBV6-5 with TRBJ2-5; TRBD2 matches at 9 bases. After removal of 0 bases from V and 5 bases from J, the junction contained 7 bases not matched to a gene. This CDR3 has 16 residues. CDR1 and CDR2 (germline): MNHEY, SVGAGI. CDR3 sequence: CASSYSRASGTETQYF. CDR3 coding DNA: TGTGCCAGCAGTTACTCGAGGGCTAGCGGGACGGAGACCCAGTACTTC.